The sequence of this T cell receptor beta chain was determined in a study of T-cell reconstitution after alpha-beta-depleted transplantation in children. Study-level results: After one year, T-cell counts and TCRbeta diversity mostly came from new T cells. Several hundred expanded graft clones reportedly gave rise to the alpha-beta T cells present about two months after transplant.

This clonotype was counted only a few times. Its specificity is not known. Preparing the TCRbeta library involved the use of unique molecular identifiers. TCRdb redid the calling of the PCR reads with MiXCR, one entry per CDR3 protein. Among about 420,000 distinct CDR3 sequences listed, 15% to 20% were seen once. Trimming cost V 2 bases and J 15 bases; bases outside gene matches: 10. The CDR3 has 14 residues. Germline V gene data show CDR1 as SGHRS and CDR2 as YFSETQ. The J gene is TRBJ2-1, the V gene TRBV5-1; 11 nucleotides align to TRBD2. This receptor was taken from a boy under two years old who had a stem cell transplant for Wiskott-Aldrich syndrome, so the T cells may come from the graft donor. Sequencing used PBMCs, mostly from graft donor cells, obtained 360 days after TCRalphabeta/CD19-depleted stem cell transplant. CDR3: CASSLVAGGPRTFF. The CDR3 nucleotides read TGCGCCAGCAGCTTAGTAGCGGGGGGGCCAAGGACGTTCTTC.